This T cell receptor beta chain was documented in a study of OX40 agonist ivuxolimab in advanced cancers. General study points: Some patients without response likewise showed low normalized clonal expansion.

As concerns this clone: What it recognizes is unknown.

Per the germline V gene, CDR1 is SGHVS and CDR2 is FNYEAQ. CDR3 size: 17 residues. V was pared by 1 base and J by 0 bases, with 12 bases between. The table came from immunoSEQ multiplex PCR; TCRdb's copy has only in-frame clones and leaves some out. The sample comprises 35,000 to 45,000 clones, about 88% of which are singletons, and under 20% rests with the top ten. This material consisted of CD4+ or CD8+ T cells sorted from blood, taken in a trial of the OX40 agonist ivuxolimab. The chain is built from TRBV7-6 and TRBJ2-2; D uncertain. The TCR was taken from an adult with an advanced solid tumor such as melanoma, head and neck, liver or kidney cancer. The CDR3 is CASSLVVSRTNTGELFF. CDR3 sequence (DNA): TGTGCCAGCAGCTTAGTTGTTTCCAGGACGAACACCGGGGAGCTGTTTTTT.